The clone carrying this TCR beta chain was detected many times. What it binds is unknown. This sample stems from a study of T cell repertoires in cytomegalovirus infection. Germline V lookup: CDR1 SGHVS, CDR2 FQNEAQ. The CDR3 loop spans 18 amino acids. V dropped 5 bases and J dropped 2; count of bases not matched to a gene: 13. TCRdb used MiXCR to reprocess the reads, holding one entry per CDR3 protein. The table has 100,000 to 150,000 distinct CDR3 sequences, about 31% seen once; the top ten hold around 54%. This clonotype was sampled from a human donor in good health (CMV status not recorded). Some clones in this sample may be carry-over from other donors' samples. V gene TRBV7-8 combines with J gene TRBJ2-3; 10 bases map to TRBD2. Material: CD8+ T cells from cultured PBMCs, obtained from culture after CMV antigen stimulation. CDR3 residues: CASSHLSGGIDYTDTQYF. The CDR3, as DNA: TGTGCCAGCAGCCACCTTAGCGGGGGGATTGACTACACAGATACGCAGTATTTT.